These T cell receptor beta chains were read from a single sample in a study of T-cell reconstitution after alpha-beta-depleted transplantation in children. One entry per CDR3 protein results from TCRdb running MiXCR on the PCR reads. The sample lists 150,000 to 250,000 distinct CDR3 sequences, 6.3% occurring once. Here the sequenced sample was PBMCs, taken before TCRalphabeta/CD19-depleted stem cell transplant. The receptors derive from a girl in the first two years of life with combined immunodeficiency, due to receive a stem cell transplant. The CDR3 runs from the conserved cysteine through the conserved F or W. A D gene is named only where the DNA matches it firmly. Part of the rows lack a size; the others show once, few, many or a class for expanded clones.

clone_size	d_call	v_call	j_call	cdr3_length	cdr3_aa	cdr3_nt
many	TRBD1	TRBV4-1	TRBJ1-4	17	CASSQVSGFVTGSKLFF	TGCGCCAGCAGCCAAGTATCCGGGTTTGTGACAGGGTCGAAACTGTTTTTT
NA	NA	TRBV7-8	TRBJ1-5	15	CASSLGGNGNQPQHF	TGTGCCAGCAGCTTAGGGGGGAACGGCAATCAGCCCCAGCATTTT
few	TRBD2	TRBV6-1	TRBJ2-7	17	CASSESRILAGPYEQYF	TGTGCCAGCAGTGAATCGAGAATTCTAGCGGGGCCCTACGAGCAGTACTTC
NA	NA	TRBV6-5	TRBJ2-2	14	CASSYTQNTGELFF	TGTGCCAGCAGTTACACCCAGAACACCGGGGAGCTGTTTTTT
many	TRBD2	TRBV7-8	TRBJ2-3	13	CASSLSGGGTQYF	TGTGCCAGCAGCTTATCGGGAGGAGGTACGCAGTATTTT
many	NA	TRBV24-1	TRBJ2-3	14	CATSTGANTDTQYF	TGTGCCACCAGTACGGGGGCAAACACAGATACGCAGTATTTT
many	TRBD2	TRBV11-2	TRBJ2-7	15	CASSSSSGFSYEQYF	TGTGCCAGCAGCTCCTCTAGCGGTTTCTCCTACGAGCAGTACTTC
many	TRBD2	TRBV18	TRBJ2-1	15	CASSPREGPYNEQFF	TGTGCCAGCTCACCACGGGAGGGCCCCTACAATGAGCAGTTCTTC
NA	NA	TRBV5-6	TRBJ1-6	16	CASSLAWTTPGSPLHF	TGTGCCAGCAGCTTGGCCTGGACAACCCCAGGTTCACCCCTCCACTTT
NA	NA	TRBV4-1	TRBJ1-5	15	CASSQGGSSNQPQHF	TGCGCCAGCAGCCAAGGGGGGAGTAGCAATCAGCCCCAGCATTTT
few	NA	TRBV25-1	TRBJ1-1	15	CASSGGPTPDTEAFF	TGTGCCAGCAGTGGGGGGCCAACCCCGGACACTGAAGCTTTCTTT
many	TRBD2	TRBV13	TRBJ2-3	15	CASKEAGVYTDTQYF	TGTGCCAGCAAAGAGGCGGGAGTCTACACAGATACGCAGTATTTT
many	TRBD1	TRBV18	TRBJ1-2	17	CASSPSTGGEYNYGYTF	TGTGCCAGCTCACCGTCGACAGGGGGCGAGTATAACTATGGCTACACCTTC
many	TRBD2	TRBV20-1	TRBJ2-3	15	CSAQQRAGAGDTQYF	TGCAGTGCTCAACAACGAGCGGGGGCGGGGGATACGCAGTATTTT
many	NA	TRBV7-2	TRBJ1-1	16	CASSSRDTYRNTEAFF	TGTGCCAGCAGCTCCCGGGACACCTACCGGAACACTGAAGCTTTCTTT
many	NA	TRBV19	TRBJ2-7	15	CASSIFRGDSYEQYF	TGTGCCAGTAGTATCTTCCGGGGCGACTCCTACGAGCAGTACTTC
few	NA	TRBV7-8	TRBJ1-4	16	CASSSGVTATNEKLFF	TGTGCCAGCAGCTCAGGGGTGACAGCAACTAATGAAAAACTGTTTTTT
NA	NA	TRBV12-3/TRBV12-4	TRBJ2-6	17	CASSLESGWSGANVLTF	TGTGCCAGCAGTTTAGAATCGGGGTGGTCTGGGGCCAACGTCCTGACTTTC
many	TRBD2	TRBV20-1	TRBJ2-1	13	CSAPSGIHNEQFF	TGCAGTGCCCCGAGCGGGATCCACAATGAGCAGTTCTTC
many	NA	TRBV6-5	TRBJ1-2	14	CASSYYGEKDGYTF	TGTGCCAGCAGTTACTACGGGGAAAAAGATGGCTACACCTTC
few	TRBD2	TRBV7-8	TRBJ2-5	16	CASSLKTGGLRETQYF	TGTGCCAGCAGCTTGAAGACGGGGGGGCTGAGAGAGACCCAGTACTTC
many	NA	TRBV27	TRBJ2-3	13	CASQAGGTDTQYF	TGTGCCAGCCAAGCGGGCGGCACAGATACGCAGTATTTT
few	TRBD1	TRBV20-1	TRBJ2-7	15	CSARTGTGKSNEQYF	TGCAGTGCTAGAACCGGGACAGGGAAGAGTAACGAGCAGTACTTC
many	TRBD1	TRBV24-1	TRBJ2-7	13	CATSDGDRNEQYF	TGTGCCACCAGTGATGGGGACAGGAACGAGCAGTACTTC
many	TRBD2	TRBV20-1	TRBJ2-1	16	CSARGTSGGAGNEQFF	TGCAGTGCTAGAGGGACTAGCGGGGGGGCTGGCAATGAGCAGTTCTTC
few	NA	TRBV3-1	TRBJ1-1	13	CASSPRMNTEAFF	TGTGCCAGCAGCCCGAGGATGAACACTGAAGCTTTCTTT
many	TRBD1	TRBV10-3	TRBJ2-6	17	CAISKGQEYSGANVLTF	TGTGCCATCAGTAAAGGACAGGAGTACTCTGGGGCCAACGTCCTGACTTTC
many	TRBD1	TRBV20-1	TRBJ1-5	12	CSAYRGGQPQHF	TGCAGTGCTTACAGGGGAGGGCAGCCCCAGCATTTT
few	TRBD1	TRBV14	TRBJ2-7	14	CASSQVQGTYEQYF	TGTGCCAGCAGCCAAGTACAGGGGACCTACGAGCAGTACTTC
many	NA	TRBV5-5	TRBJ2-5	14	CASSLGLLQETQYF	TGTGCCAGCAGCTTGGGACTTCTCCAAGAGACCCAGTACTTC
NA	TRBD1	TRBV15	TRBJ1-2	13	CATSRGTGCGYTF	TGTGCCACCAGCAGGGGGACAGGCTGTGGCTACACCTTC
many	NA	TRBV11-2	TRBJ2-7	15	CASSLDPSEGYEQYF	TGTGCCAGCAGCTTAGACCCAAGCGAGGGGTACGAGCAGTACTTC
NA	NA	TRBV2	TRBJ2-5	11	CASRIGGGHYF	TGTGCCAGCAGAATTGGTGGGGGACACTACTTC
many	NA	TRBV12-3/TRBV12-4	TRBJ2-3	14	CASSFGGVTDTQYF	TGTGCCAGCAGTTTCGGGGGAGTGACAGATACGCAGTATTTT
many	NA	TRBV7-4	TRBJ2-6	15	CASSLEGSGANVLTF	TGTGCCAGCAGCTTAGAAGGGTCAGGGGCCAACGTCCTGACTTTC
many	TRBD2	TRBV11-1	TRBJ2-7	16	CASSLVAGTKTYEQYF	TGTGCCAGCAGCTTAGTAGCCGGGACTAAAACCTACGAGCAGTACTTC
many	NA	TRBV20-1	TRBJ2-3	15	CSANWQGPGTDTQYF	TGCAGTGCCAACTGGCAGGGGCCTGGCACAGATACGCAGTATTTT
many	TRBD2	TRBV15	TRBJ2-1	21	CATSRARPGTSGARSYNEQFF	TGTGCCACCAGCAGAGCCCGTCCCGGGACTAGCGGGGCTCGCTCCTACAATGAGCAGTTCTTC
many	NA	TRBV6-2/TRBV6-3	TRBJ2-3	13	CASSYWATDTQYF	TGTGCCAGCAGTTACTGGGCCACAGATACGCAGTATTTT
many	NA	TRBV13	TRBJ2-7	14	CASSLWDTPYEQYF	TGTGCCAGCAGCTTATGGGACACCCCCTACGAGCAGTACTTC
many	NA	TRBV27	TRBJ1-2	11	CASSSGYGYTF	TGTGCCAGCAGTTCGGGCTATGGCTACACCTTC
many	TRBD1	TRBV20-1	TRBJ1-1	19	CSALLPGQGVFPLNTEAFF	TGCAGTGCTCTCCTACCGGGACAGGGGGTGTTCCCTTTGAACACTGAAGCTTTCTTT
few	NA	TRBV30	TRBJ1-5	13	CAWSVRGDQPQHF	TGTGCCTGGAGTGTTCGGGGGGATCAGCCCCAGCATTTT
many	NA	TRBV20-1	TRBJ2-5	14	CSARVLRGPETQYF	TGCAGTGCTAGAGTTTTGCGGGGGCCAGAGACCCAGTACTTC
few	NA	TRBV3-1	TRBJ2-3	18	CASSPQKLAFSSTDTQYF	TGTGCCAGCAGTCCCCAAAAGCTAGCATTCTCTAGCACAGATACGCAGTATTTT
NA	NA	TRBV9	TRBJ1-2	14	CASSVVGALNGYTF	TGTGCCAGCAGCGTAGTGGGGGCTCTGAATGGCTACACCTTC
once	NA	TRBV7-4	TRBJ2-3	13	CASSWQITDTQYF	TGTGCCAGCAGCTGGCAGATCACAGATACGCAGTATTTT
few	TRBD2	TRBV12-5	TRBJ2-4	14	CASGLGGRGDIQYF	TGTGCTAGTGGTTTGGGCGGGAGGGGCGACATTCAGTACTTC